Below, 4 T cell receptor beta chains from the same sample are listed, as sequenced in a study of Ad26.COV2.S vaccination and SARS-CoV-2 variants. Treatment of the sample: roughly 19 received Ad26.COV2.S at low or high dose, single or two shots; roughly 5 received placebo; per-sample allocation not given. On day 63 after the first injection, vaccine and placebo recipients gave samples. TCRdb's copy holds only in-frame clones and misses some; the assay was immunoSEQ multiplex PCR. Among about 440,000 clones listed, 90% were seen once. The source material was peripheral blood, sampled in a trial of Ad26.COV2.S vaccine versus placebo. The receptors were gathered from a person aged 18-60 years who received the Ad26.COV2.S COVID-19 vaccine or a placebo.

With respect to this clone: Other DNA sequences from this sample encode an identical CDR3 as well. The chain employs TRBV30 and TRBJ2-5, with D perhaps TRBD2 (5 bases). Trimming pared 1 base from V and 5 bases from J, leaving 5 bases between. The CDR3 runs to 11 residues. Germline assignment: CDR1 GTSNPN and CDR2 SVGIG (reference sequence). This chain's CDR3 is CAWSGGETQYF. The CDR3 region has the DNA TGTGCCTGGAGTGGAGGGGAGACCCAGTACTTC. Combining the CDR3 with reference TRBV30 and TRBJ2-5 gives the whole variable domain SQTIHQWPATLVQPVGSPLSLECTVEGTSNPNLYWYRQAAGRGLQLLFYSVGIGQISSEVPQNLSASRPQDRQFILSSKKLLLSDSGFYLCAWSGGETQYFGPGTRLLVL.

This clone was picked up many times. The J gene is TRBJ2-1, the V gene TRBV15; D may be TRBD2 (6 bases). Germline V lookup: CDR1 LNHNV, CDR2 YYDKDF (reference sequence). V lost 0 bases and J 8 bases, leaving 20 bases between the germline ends. CDR3 size: 17 residues. As DNA, the CDR3 is TGTGCCACCAGCAGAGAAGGCAACGGGAGAGGGTCGGATGAGCAGTTCTTC. Protein: CATSREGNGRGSDEQFF.

The gene calls are TRBV30 and TRBJ1-5; 7 bases are shared with TRBD1. The J segment lost 0 bases and the V segment lost 2 bases, leaving 7 bases of the junction unmatched. Looked up from germline, CDR1 is GTSNPN and CDR2 is SVGIG (reference sequence). The CDR3 sequence is 16 residues long. CDR3 residues: CAWSLPGTDSNQPQHF. The CDR3 bases are TGTGCCTGGAGTCTCCCCGGGACAGATAGCAATCAGCCCCAGCATTTT.

This chain connects TRBV2 to TRBJ2-7, with 8 positions matching TRBD2. The V segment lost 7 bases and the J segment 0 bases; nucleotides outside the gene matches: 23. The germline V gene encodes CDR1 SNHLY and CDR2 FYNNEI. The CDR3 is 20 residues long. Written as DNA, the CDR3 is TGTGCCAGCACCCTCAATTTAGGGCGGGAGGTCCCTCTCATCTCCTACGAGCAGTACTTC. Translation: CASTLNLGREVPLISYEQYF. The whole variable domain, filled in from reference TRBV2 and TRBJ2-7, reads EPEVTQTPSHQVTQMGQEVILRCVPISNHLYFYWYRQILGQKVEFLVSFYNNEISEKSEIFDDQFSVERPDGSNFTLKIRSTKLEDSAMYFCASTLNLGREVPLISYEQYFGPGTRLTVT.